This T cell receptor beta chain was sequenced during a study of chemoradiotherapy in HPV16-positive cancers. Overall study findings and caveats: In HPV16-positive patients, HPV-responsive T-cell expansion tracked better recurrence-free survival. Candidate HPV-specific clones and E7-related TCR motifs grew in tumor during treatment.

CDR3 length: 15 residues. In germline, CDR1 is SGHDT, CDR2 YYEEEE. V gave up 5 bases and J gave up 6 bases, with 17 bases separating them. Assay used: immunoSEQ multiplex PCR; TCRdb lists only in-frame clones, some missing. The sample includes approximately 9,500 clones, about four fifths of them seen just once. The sample holds a few counts of this clone. Its matching antigen is unknown. Sequenced here: tumor tissue, sampled from a patient who underwent chemoradiotherapy. The rearrangement uses TRBV5-6 and TRBJ2-2; the D is unclear. This clonotype was sampled from a human donor with HPV-associated anogenital cancer. CDR3 sequence: CASRLGSLGPGELFF. The DNA for the CDR3 is TGTGCCAGCAGACTCGGCTCCTTGGGCCCCGGGGAGCTGTTTTTT.